The 4 T cell receptor beta chains reported below all come from one sample, sequenced in a study of T cell responses to AZD1222 COVID-19 vaccine. TCRdb keeps only in-frame clones here, not all; method: immunoSEQ multiplex PCR. The sample shows 130,000 or so clones, about 90% of them seen only once. The material was peripheral blood, obtained on day 0 of AZD1222 vaccination. The receptors here all came from an adult in good health.

This chain connects TRBV5-1 to TRBJ1-1, with 8 bases identical to TRBD1. V lost 4 bases to trimming and J lost 2 bases; unmatched junction nucleotides: 13. Germline values: CDR1 SGHRS, CDR2 YFSETQ. The CDR3 is made up of 17 amino acids. The CDR3 loop reads CASSLRRTGSRNTEAFF. The CDR3 region has the DNA TGCGCCAGCAGCCTCCGAAGGACAGGGAGTAGAAACACTGAAGCTTTCTTT. The whole variable domain, filled in from reference TRBV5-1 and TRBJ1-1, reads KAGVTQTPRYLIKTRGQQVTLSCSPISGHRSVSWYQQTPGQGLQFLFEYFSETQRNKGNFPGRFSGRQFSNSRSEMNVSTLELGDSALYLCASSLRRTGSRNTEAFFGQGTRLTVV.

CDR3 nucleotide sequence: TGTGCCAGCAGCTTAGCGTCTCGCGGTATAGGGACCCAGTACTTC. Protein product: CASSLASRGIGTQYF. The chain has TRBV7-9 and TRBJ2-5; D not certain. The CDR3 consists of 15 residues. Germline CDR1 reads SEHNR; CDR2 reads FQNEAQ (reference sequence). Trimming shortened V by 0 bases and J by 7 bases, and 15 bases separated the two germline ends. Based on the CDR3 plus reference TRBV7-9 and TRBJ2-5, the full variable domain is DTGVSQNPRHKITKRGQNVTFRCDPISEHNRLYWYRQTLGQGPEFLTYFQNEAQLEKSRLLSDRFSAERPKGSFSTLEIQRTEQGDSAMYLCASSLASRGIGTQYFGPGTRLLVL.

The V and J genes are TRBV5-1 and TRBJ2-5, with TRBD1 matching 10 bases. The V gene end was trimmed by 4 bases and the J gene end by 4 bases; junction bases not matched to a gene: 4. The germline gives CDR1 SGHRS, CDR2 YFSETQ. This CDR3 has 14 amino acids. The CDR3 is CASSPRTGGETQYF. The CDR3 DNA reads TGCGCCAGCAGCCCTAGGACAGGGGGAGAGACCCAGTACTTC.

The rearrangement links TRBV3-1 (or the pseudogene TRBV3-2) to TRBJ1-1, with D unresolved. With 2 bases removed from V and 5 bases from J, the gap between germline ends came to 9 bases. This CDR3 has 13 residues. Germline V gives CDR1 LGHDT, CDR2 YNNKEL (reference sequence). The chain's CDR3 is CASSQIRSTEAFF. CDR3 coding DNA: TGTGCCAGCAGCCAAATCAGGAGTACTGAAGCTTTCTTT.